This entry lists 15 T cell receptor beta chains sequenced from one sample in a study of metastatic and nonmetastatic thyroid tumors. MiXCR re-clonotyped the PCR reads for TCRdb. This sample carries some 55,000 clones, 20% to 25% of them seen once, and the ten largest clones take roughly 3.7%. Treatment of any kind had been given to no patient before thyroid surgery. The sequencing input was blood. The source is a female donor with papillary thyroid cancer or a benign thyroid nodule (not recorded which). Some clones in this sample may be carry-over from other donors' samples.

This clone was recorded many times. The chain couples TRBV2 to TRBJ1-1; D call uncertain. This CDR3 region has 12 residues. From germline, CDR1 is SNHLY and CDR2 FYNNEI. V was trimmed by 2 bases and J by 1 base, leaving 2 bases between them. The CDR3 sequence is CASSERNTEAFF. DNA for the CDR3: TGTGCCAGCAGTGAAAGGAACACTGAAGCTTTCTTT.

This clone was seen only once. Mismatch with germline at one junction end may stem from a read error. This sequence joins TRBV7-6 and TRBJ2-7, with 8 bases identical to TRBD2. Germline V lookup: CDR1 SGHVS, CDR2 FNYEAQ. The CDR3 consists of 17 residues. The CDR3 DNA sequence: TGTGCCAGCAGCTCTACGTCCGGGACTAGAGATCCTTTCGAGAAGTACTTC. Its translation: CASSSTSGTRDPFEKYF. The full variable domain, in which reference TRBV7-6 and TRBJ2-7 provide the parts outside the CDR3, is GAGVSQSPRYKVTKRGQDVALRCDPISGHVSLYWYRQALGQGPEFLTYFNYEAQQDKSGLPNDRFSAERPEGSISTLTIQRTEQRDSAMYRCASSSTSGTRDPFEKYFGPGTRLTVT.

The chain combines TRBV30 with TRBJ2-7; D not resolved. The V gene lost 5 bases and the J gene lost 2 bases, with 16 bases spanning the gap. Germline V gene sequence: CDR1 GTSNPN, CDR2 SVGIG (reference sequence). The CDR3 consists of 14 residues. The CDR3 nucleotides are TGTGCCTGGGATCCCTGGCGGAGAGCCTACGAGCAGTACTTC. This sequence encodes CAWDPWRRAYEQYF. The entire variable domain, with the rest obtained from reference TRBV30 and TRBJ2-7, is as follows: SQTIHQWPATLVQPVGSPLSLECTVEGTSNPNLYWYRQAAGRGLQLLFYSVGIGQISSEVPQNLSASRPQDRQFILSSKKLLLSDSGFYLCAWDPWRRAYEQYFGPGTRLTVT.

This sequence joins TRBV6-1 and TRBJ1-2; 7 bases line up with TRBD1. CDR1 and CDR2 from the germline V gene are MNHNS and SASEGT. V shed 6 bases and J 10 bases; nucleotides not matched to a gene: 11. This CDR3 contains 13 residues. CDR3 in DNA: TGTGCCAGCAGCAACGACAGGGTAGATGTCTACACCTTC. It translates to CASSNDRVDVYTF.

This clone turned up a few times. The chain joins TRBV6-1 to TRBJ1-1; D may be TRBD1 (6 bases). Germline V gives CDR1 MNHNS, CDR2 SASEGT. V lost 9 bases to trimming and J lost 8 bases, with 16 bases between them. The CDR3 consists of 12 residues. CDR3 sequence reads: CASIPIRGEAFF. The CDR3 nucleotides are TGTGCCAGTATTCCTATAAGGGGGGAAGCTTTCTTT.

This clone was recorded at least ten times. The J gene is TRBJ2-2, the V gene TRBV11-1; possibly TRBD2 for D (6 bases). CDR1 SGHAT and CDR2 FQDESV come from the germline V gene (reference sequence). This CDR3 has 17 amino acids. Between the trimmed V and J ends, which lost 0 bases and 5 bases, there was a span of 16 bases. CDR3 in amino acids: CASSLAAQAAGTGELFF. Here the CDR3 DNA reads TGTGCCAGCAGCTTAGCTGCCCAGGCGGCGGGAACCGGGGAGCTGTTTTTT.

The CDR3 spells CASRATVGEYYGYTF. The CDR3 bases are TGCGCCAGCAGAGCTACAGTGGGCGAATACTATGGCTACACCTTC. The chain uses TRBV5-1 and TRBJ1-2; D not resolved. The CDR3 consists of 15 residues. Per the germline V gene, CDR1 is SGHRS and CDR2 is YFSETQ. With 5 bases removed from V and 3 bases from J, the gap between germline ends came to 17 bases.

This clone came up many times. CDR3 region: CASSSGKYEQYF. The CDR3 DNA sequence: TGTGCCAGTAGTTCCGGGAAGTACGAGCAGTACTTC. The chain has TRBV19 and TRBJ2-7; maybe TRBD2 (5 bases). The CDR3 is 12 amino acids. Germline V lookup: CDR1 LNHDA, CDR2 SQIVND (reference sequence). V lost 5 bases to trimming and J lost 4 bases, with 9 bases between them.

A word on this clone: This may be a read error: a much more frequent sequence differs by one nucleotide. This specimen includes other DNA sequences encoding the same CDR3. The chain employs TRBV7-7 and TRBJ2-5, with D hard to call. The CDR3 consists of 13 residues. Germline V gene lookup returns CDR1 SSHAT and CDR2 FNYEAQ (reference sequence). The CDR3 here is CASSLGRKETQYF. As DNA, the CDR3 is TGTGCTAGCAGCTTAGGGCGTAAAGAGACCCAGTACTTC.

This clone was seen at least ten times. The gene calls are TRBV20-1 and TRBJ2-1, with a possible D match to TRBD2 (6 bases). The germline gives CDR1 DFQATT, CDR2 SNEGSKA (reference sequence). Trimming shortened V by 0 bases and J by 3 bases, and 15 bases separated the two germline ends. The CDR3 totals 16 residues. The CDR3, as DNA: TGCAGTGCTAGAGATCTTATTAGCGGTGACTACAATGAGCAGTTCTTC. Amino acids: CSARDLISGDYNEQFF.

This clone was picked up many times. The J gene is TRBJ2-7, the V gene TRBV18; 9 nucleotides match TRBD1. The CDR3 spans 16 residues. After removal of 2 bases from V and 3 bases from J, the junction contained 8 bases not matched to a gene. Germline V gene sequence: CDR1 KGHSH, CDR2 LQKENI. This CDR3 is CASSPARGTGIYEQYF. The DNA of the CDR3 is TGTGCCAGCTCACCAGCGAGAGGGACAGGGATCTACGAGCAGTACTTC.

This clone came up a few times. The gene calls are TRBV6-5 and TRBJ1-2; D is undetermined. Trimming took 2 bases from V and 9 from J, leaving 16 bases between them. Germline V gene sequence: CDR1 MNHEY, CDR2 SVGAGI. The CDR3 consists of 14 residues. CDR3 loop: CASSYGVNVYSYTF. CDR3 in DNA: TGTGCCAGCAGTTACGGAGTAAACGTGTATAGCTACACCTTC.

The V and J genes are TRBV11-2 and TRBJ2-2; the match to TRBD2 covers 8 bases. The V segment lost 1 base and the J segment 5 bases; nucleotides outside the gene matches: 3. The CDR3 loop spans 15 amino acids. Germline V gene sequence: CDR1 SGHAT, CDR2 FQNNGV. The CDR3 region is CASSLVSSGTGELFF. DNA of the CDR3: TGTGCCAGCAGCTTAGTTTCTAGCGGGACCGGGGAGCTGTTTTTT.

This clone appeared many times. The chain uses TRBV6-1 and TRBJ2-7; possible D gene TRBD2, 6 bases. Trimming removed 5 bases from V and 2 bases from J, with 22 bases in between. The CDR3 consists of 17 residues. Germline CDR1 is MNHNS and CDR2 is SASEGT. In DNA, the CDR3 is TGTGCCAGCAGTTTCGCTCAGGGTACGGGAGTCCCCTACGAGCAGTACTTC. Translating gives CASSFAQGTGVPYEQYF.

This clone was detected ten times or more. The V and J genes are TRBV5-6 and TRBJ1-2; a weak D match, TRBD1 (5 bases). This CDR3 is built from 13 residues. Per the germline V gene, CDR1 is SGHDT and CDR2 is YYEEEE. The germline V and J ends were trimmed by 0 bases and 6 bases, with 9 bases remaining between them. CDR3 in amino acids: CASSLGRGDGYTF. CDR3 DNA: TGTGCCAGCAGCTTGGGTCGAGGGGATGGCTACACCTTC. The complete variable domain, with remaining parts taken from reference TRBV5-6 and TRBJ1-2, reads DAGVTQSPTHLIKTRGQQVTLRCSPKSGHDTVSWYQQALGQGPQFIFQYYEEEERQRGNFPDRFSGHQFPNYSSELNVNALLLGDSALYLCASSLGRGDGYTFGSGTRLTVV.